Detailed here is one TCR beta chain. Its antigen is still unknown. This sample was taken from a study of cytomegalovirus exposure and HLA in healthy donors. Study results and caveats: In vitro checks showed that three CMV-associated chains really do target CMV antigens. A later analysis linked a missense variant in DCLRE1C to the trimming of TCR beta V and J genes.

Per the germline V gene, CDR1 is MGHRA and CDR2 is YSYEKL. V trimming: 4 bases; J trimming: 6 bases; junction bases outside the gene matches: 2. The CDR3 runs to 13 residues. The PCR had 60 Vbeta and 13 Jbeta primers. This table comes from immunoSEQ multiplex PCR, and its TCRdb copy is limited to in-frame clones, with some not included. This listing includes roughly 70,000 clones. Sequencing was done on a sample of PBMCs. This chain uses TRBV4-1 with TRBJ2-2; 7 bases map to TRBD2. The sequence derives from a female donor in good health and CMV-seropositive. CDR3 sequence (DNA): TGCGCCAGCAGCCGGGACTATCCCGGGGAGCTGTTTTTT. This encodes CASSRDYPGELFF.